This T cell receptor beta chain was profiled in a study of cytomegalovirus exposure and HLA in healthy donors. Whole-study context: Unique TCRs numbering around 80 million, obtained from HLA-typed donors, made up an early data release.

Whole-study findings and limits: Later work associated 16,951 TCR beta sequences with HLA alleles at 0.05 false discovery rate.

On this clone: The antigen is unknown.

J was trimmed by 4 bases and V by 5 bases; bases with no gene match: 7. The CDR3 runs to 15 residues. The germline CDR1 and CDR2 sequences are SNHLY and FYNNEI. A multiplex PCR was run with 60 Vbeta primers and 13 Jbeta primers. Clones were sequenced by immunoSEQ multiplex PCR, and TCRdb holds only the in-frame ones, with some missing. The table records 150,000 to 200,000 clones, approximately 70% of them present only once. The J gene is TRBJ1-3, the V gene TRBV2; 8 positions match TRBD1. The specimen sequenced was PBMCs. The clonotype originates from a man between 18 and 35 years old in good health and CMV-seropositive. This chain's CDR3 is CASSRQTGAGNTIYF. CDR3 nucleotide sequence: TGTGCCAGCAGTCGACAGACAGGGGCCGGAAACACCATATATTTT.